This TCR beta chain was recorded in a study of T cells in Graves' hyperthyroidism and ophthalmopathy. The junction had 5 bases not matched to a gene; V was cut back by 0 bases and J by 2 bases. CDR1 and CDR2 from the germline V gene are SGHRS and YFSETQ. The CDR3 spans 16 residues. This clonotype was counted between two and nine times. Amplification of TCR beta CDR3 regions used RNA as the template. First-round RT-PCR targeting the TCR CDR3 was performed with the HTBI primer set. TCRdb re-called the multiplex PCR reads through MiXCR, storing one row per CDR3 protein. The sample contains 90,000 to 120,000 distinct CDR3 sequences, approximately 16% of which appear only once.

The clonotype originates from a woman between 50 and 59 years old with Graves' hyperthyroidism. The chain carries TRBV5-1 and TRBJ2-1, with 7 bases identical to TRBD1. The sample taken for sequencing was blood. CDR3 nucleotide sequence: TGCGCCAGCAGCTTGGGGGGACAGCTTACCTACAATGAGCAGTTCTTC. This gives the protein CASSLGGQLTYNEQFF.